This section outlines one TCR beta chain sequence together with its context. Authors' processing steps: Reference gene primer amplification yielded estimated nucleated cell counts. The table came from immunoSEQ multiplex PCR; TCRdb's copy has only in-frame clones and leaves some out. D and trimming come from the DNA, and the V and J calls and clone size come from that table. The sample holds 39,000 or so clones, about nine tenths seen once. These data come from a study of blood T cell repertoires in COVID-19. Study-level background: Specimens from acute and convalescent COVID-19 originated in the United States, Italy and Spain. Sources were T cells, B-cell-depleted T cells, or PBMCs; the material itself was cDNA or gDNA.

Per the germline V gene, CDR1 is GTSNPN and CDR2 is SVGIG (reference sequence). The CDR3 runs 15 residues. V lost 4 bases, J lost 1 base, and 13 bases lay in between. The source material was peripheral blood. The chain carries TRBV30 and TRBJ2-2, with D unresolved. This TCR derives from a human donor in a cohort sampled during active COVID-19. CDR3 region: CAWNGWAGNTGELFF. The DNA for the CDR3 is TGTGCCTGGAATGGTTGGGCAGGGAACACCGGGGAGCTGTTTTTT. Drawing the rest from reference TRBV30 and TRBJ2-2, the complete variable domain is SQTIHQWPATLVQPVGSPLSLECTVEGTSNPNLYWYRQAAGRGLQLLFYSVGIGQISSEVPQNLSASRPQDRQFILSSKKLLLSDSGFYLCAWNGWAGNTGELFFGEGSRLTVL.